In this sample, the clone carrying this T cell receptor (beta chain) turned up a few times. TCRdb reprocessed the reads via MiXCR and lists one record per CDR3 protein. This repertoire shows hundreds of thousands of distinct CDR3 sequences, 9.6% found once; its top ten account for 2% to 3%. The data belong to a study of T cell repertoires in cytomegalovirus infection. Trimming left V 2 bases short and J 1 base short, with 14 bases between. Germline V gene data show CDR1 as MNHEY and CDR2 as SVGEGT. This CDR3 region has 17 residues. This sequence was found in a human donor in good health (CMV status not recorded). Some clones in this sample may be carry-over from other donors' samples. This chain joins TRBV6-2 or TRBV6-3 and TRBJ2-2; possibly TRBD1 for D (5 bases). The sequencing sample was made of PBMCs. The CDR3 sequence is CASSYHRQRLNTGELFF. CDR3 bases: TGTGCCAGCAGTTACCATCGACAGCGATTGAACACCGGGGAGCTGTTTTTT.